This is a list of T cell receptor beta chains from one sample in a study of shared clonotypes between healthy human individuals. Data came from immunoSEQ multiplex PCR; TCRdb stores just in-frame clones and leaves some out. The repertoire holds millions of clones, with roughly 94% as singletons. The sequencing sample was made of naive CD8+ T cells sorted from blood. The receptor source for this set is a man between 18 and 29 years old in good health. CDR3s include the opening cysteine and the closing phenylalanine or tryptophan. Each record gives: D gene, V gene, J gene, clone size, CDR3 DNA, CDR3 protein. D genes are given only for firm matches. Clone size is given for some rows only: seen once, a few or many times, or a class if the clone is expanded.

d_gene: -; v_gene: TRBV7-7; j_gene: TRBJ1-1; abundance: -; CDR3nt: TGTGCTAGCAGCTTACAGGTGAACACTGAAGCTTTCTTT; CDR3aa: CASSLQVNTEAFF
d_gene: -; v_gene: TRBV4-1; j_gene: TRBJ2-3; abundance: -; CDR3nt: TGCGCCAGCAGCCAAGACCGGGCAGGTACGCAGTATTTT; CDR3aa: CASSQDRAGTQYF
d_gene: -; v_gene: TRBV6-5; j_gene: TRBJ2-7; abundance: -; CDR3nt: TGTGCCAGCAGCCCCCTGCAGGCCCCCTACGAGCAGTACTTC; CDR3aa: CASSPLQAPYEQYF
d_gene: -; v_gene: TRBV10-1; j_gene: TRBJ1-1; abundance: -; CDR3nt: TGCGCCAGCAGTGAGTCGATAGGGAAGTCCGGCACTGAAGCTTTCTTT; CDR3aa: CASSESIGKSGTEAFF
d_gene: TRBD1; v_gene: TRBV2; j_gene: TRBJ1-4; abundance: -; CDR3nt: TGTGCCAGCAGTGGGGGACAGGCAACTAATGAAAAACTGTTTTTT; CDR3aa: CASSGGQATNEKLFF
d_gene: -; v_gene: TRBV6-5; j_gene: TRBJ2-7; abundance: -; CDR3nt: TGTGCCAGCATCGCCCGGGGACCCTACGAGCAGTACTTC; CDR3aa: CASIARGPYEQYF
d_gene: -; v_gene: TRBV27; j_gene: TRBJ1-2; abundance: few; CDR3nt: TGTGCCAGCAGTTTATCGACTACCTTCAACTATGGCTACACCTTC; CDR3aa: CASSLSTTFNYGYTF
d_gene: TRBD1; v_gene: TRBV9; j_gene: TRBJ1-6; abundance: -; CDR3nt: TGTGCCAGCAGCGCTGGGGACAGCAATTCACCCCTCCACTTT; CDR3aa: CASSAGDSNSPLHF
d_gene: -; v_gene: TRBV1; j_gene: TRBJ2-6; abundance: -; CDR3nt: TGCACCAGCAGCCTTACCGGGGGCGGCTCTGGGGCCAACGTCCTGACTTTC; CDR3aa: CTSSLTGGGSGANVLTF
d_gene: -; v_gene: TRBV4-1; j_gene: TRBJ2-1; abundance: -; CDR3nt: TGCGCCAGCAGCCAACCAGGGAACTACAATGAGCAGTTCTTC; CDR3aa: CASSQPGNYNEQFF
d_gene: -; v_gene: TRBV5-4; j_gene: TRBJ1-2; abundance: -; CDR3nt: TGTGCCAGCAGCGACGGACAGACCTACTATGGCTACACCTTC; CDR3aa: CASSDGQTYYGYTF
d_gene: -; v_gene: TRBV25-1; j_gene: TRBJ1-2; abundance: once; CDR3nt: TGTGCCAGCAGTGCCCTAACGGACGGGTTCTATGGCTACACCTTC; CDR3aa: CASSALTDGFYGYTF
d_gene: TRBD2; v_gene: TRBV19; j_gene: TRBJ2-3; abundance: -; CDR3nt: TGTGCCAGTAGTTTCGCGGGAGGCACAGATACGCAGTATTTT; CDR3aa: CASSFAGGTDTQYF
d_gene: -; v_gene: TRBV19; j_gene: TRBJ1-5; abundance: -; CDR3nt: TGTGCCAGTAGTCAAACGGCCTGGGAGAGTCAGCCCCAGCATTTT; CDR3aa: CASSQTAWESQPQHF
d_gene: TRBD2; v_gene: TRBV10-2; j_gene: TRBJ2-5; abundance: -; CDR3nt: TGCGCCAGCAGTGTAGGGCTAGCGGTAAGGTCAGAGACCCAGTACTTC; CDR3aa: CASSVGLAVRSETQYF
d_gene: TRBD2; v_gene: TRBV11-2; j_gene: TRBJ2-7; abundance: -; CDR3nt: TGTGCCAGCAGCCCCGGACTAGCGGTGTACGAGCAGTACTTC; CDR3aa: CASSPGLAVYEQYF
d_gene: -; v_gene: TRBV15; j_gene: TRBJ2-7; abundance: -; CDR3nt: TGTGCCACCAGCGAGAGATATCGGGGGACTCTCTACGAGCAGTACTTC; CDR3aa: CATSERYRGTLYEQYF
d_gene: -; v_gene: TRBV10-1; j_gene: TRBJ2-3; abundance: -; CDR3nt: TGCGCCAGCAGTGAGCTCGGAGATACGCAGTATTTT; CDR3aa: CASSELGDTQYF
d_gene: TRBD1; v_gene: TRBV5-6; j_gene: TRBJ2-1; abundance: -; CDR3nt: TGTGCCAGCAGCTTGTTACAGGGGGCAAATGAGCAGTTCTTC; CDR3aa: CASSLLQGANEQFF
d_gene: TRBD1; v_gene: TRBV9; j_gene: TRBJ2-2; abundance: -; CDR3nt: TGTGCCAGCAGCGACCCGGGACAGACGATTACCGGCGGGGAGCTGTTTTTT; CDR3aa: CASSDPGQTITGGELFF
d_gene: -; v_gene: TRBV2; j_gene: TRBJ2-7; abundance: -; CDR3nt: TGTGCCATTACCCCCAGTTCGGGCATCCACGAGCAGTACTTC; CDR3aa: CAITPSSGIHEQYF
d_gene: -; v_gene: TRBV7-6; j_gene: TRBJ1-1; abundance: -; CDR3nt: TGTGCCAGCAGCTTAGCGGGGGTAGGCACTGAAGCTTTCTTT; CDR3aa: CASSLAGVGTEAFF
d_gene: TRBD1; v_gene: TRBV10-1; j_gene: TRBJ2-7; abundance: -; CDR3nt: TGCGCCAGCAGTGAGTCGGTAGGACAGGCCTACGAGCAGTACTTC; CDR3aa: CASSESVGQAYEQYF
d_gene: -; v_gene: TRBV7-9; j_gene: TRBJ2-5; abundance: -; CDR3nt: TGTGCCAGCAGCTTAGACCTCTCGCAAGAGACCCAGTACTTC; CDR3aa: CASSLDLSQETQYF
d_gene: TRBD1; v_gene: TRBV27; j_gene: TRBJ1-1; abundance: -; CDR3nt: TGTGCCAGCAGCCCAGGGGGCTTGGGCACTGAAGCTTTCTTT; CDR3aa: CASSPGGLGTEAFF
d_gene: TRBD1; v_gene: TRBV10-2; j_gene: TRBJ2-1; abundance: -; CDR3nt: TGCGCCATAAGACAGGGGTCCTACAATGAGCAGTTCTTC; CDR3aa: CAIRQGSYNEQFF
d_gene: TRBD2; v_gene: TRBV27; j_gene: TRBJ2-2; abundance: -; CDR3nt: TGTGCCAGCATCGTAGGGGAGGGGCGGAACACCGGGGAGCTGTTTTTT; CDR3aa: CASIVGEGRNTGELFF
d_gene: -; v_gene: TRBV5-4; j_gene: TRBJ2-7; abundance: -; CDR3nt: TGTGCCAGCACAGCACTAGGTTCGGGCTACGAGCAGTACTTC; CDR3aa: CASTALGSGYEQYF
d_gene: -; v_gene: TRBV6-6; j_gene: TRBJ1-1; abundance: once; CDR3nt: TGTGCCAGCTGGGGGGCTACTGAAGCTTTCTTT; CDR3aa: CASWGATEAFF
d_gene: TRBD1; v_gene: TRBV9; j_gene: TRBJ2-3; abundance: -; CDR3nt: TGTGCCAGCAGCGTAGACGACAGGGGTTTGGTGGCAGATACGCAGTATTTT; CDR3aa: CASSVDDRGLVADTQYF
d_gene: -; v_gene: TRBV28; j_gene: TRBJ1-1; abundance: -; CDR3nt: TGTGCCAGCAGCCGAGGGGATTTTGAAGCTTTCTTT; CDR3aa: CASSRGDFEAFF
d_gene: -; v_gene: TRBV9; j_gene: TRBJ2-7; abundance: once; CDR3nt: TGTGCCAGCAGCGTTACAGGGTCCTACGAGCAGTACTTC; CDR3aa: CASSVTGSYEQYF
d_gene: TRBD1; v_gene: TRBV10-3; j_gene: TRBJ2-7; abundance: -; CDR3nt: TGTGCCATCAGTGAGTCGACAGGGGGCGATTACGAGCAGTACTTC; CDR3aa: CAISESTGGDYEQYF
d_gene: -; v_gene: TRBV27; j_gene: TRBJ2-3; abundance: -; CDR3nt: TGTGCCAGCAGAGCCGCAGATACGCAGTATTTT; CDR3aa: CASRAADTQYF
d_gene: TRBD1; v_gene: TRBV28; j_gene: TRBJ1-5; abundance: -; CDR3nt: TGTGCCAGCAGACCGAAGGGGAAGGGGGCCTGGCAGCCCCAGCATTTT; CDR3aa: CASRPKGKGAWQPQHF
d_gene: -; v_gene: TRBV9; j_gene: TRBJ2-1; abundance: -; CDR3nt: TGTGCCAGCAGCGTAGTTGCGGTAAGACGGGATGAGCAGTTCTTC; CDR3aa: CASSVVAVRRDEQFF
d_gene: -; v_gene: TRBV5-1; j_gene: TRBJ2-7; abundance: -; CDR3nt: TGCGCCAGCAGCTTGGTGGACAGAAGCTACGAGCAGTACTTC; CDR3aa: CASSLVDRSYEQYF
d_gene: -; v_gene: TRBV13; j_gene: TRBJ2-7; abundance: -; CDR3nt: TGTGCCAGCAGCTTACGGGGGTCCTACGAGCAGTACTTC; CDR3aa: CASSLRGSYEQYF
d_gene: -; v_gene: TRBV10-3; j_gene: TRBJ2-7; abundance: -; CDR3nt: TGTGCCATCAGCCACCCTCCGGGGGGCTTCTACGAGCAGTACTTC; CDR3aa: CAISHPPGGFYEQYF
d_gene: -; v_gene: TRBV6-5; j_gene: TRBJ1-2; abundance: -; CDR3nt: TGTGCCAGCAGGATTGGAGAGTGGGGCTACACCTTC; CDR3aa: CASRIGEWGYTF
d_gene: TRBD1; v_gene: TRBV5-1; j_gene: TRBJ1-1; abundance: -; CDR3nt: TGCGCCAGCAGCGGCGGGCCACAGGGGCTCATGAACACTGAAGCTTTCTTT; CDR3aa: CASSGGPQGLMNTEAFF